Shown below are 17 T cell receptor beta chains from a single sample sequenced in a study of cytomegalovirus exposure and HLA in healthy donors (dated by TCRdb to 2016 to 2017). The method was the immunoSEQ multiplex PCR assay. For the multiplex PCR, a mixture combining 60 forward primers for TCR Vbeta segments and 13 reverse primers for TCR Jbeta segments was used. The table comes from immuneACCESS by way of TCRdb, which keeps in-frame sequences with V and J called. Part of the clones is missing from these tables; in studies checked, under half for an unresolved V gene and the rest for unknown reasons. The sample table holds around 120,000 clones, of which roughly 83% were seen once. Of the sample, over 3.5% is held by the ten largest clones. The sample comprised PBMCs. The receptors derive from a man aged 30-40 years in good health and CMV-seropositive.

This clone was observed a few times. The V call is TRBV19, the J call TRBJ1-2; 8 nucleotides line up with TRBD1. The CDR3 runs to 13 residues. With V trimmed by 0 bases and J by 8 bases, 2 bases remained unmatched. The germline gives CDR1 LNHDA, CDR2 SQIVND (reference sequence). Here the CDR3 DNA reads TGTGCCAGTAGTATAGATCGGGACAGGGGCTACACCTTC. Residues: CASSIDRDRGYTF.

This chain uses TRBV7-2 with TRBJ2-5, with D perhaps matching TRBD1 (6 bases). Germline V gene data show CDR1 as SGHTA and CDR2 as FQGNSA. This CDR3 is built from 13 residues. V was shortened by 6 bases and J by 2 bases, with 10 bases between the two germline ends. CDR3 sequence (DNA): TGTGCCAGCAGTTCGGACAGACAAGAGACCCAGTACTTC. Translated: CASSSDRQETQYF.

The chain uses TRBV19 and TRBJ1-2; D not certain. The CDR3 length is 14 residues. Per germline, CDR1 LNHDA and CDR2 SQIVND (reference sequence). Trimming stripped 0 bases from V and 2 bases from J, with 7 bases between. CDR3 sequence reads: CASSIDGSNYGYTF. As DNA, the CDR3 is TGTGCCAGTAGTATAGACGGGAGCAACTATGGCTACACCTTC.

The chain combines TRBV4-3 with TRBJ2-2; possibly TRBD2 for D (6 bases). Between the trimmed V and J ends, which lost 3 bases and 2 bases, there was a span of 22 bases. Looked up from germline, CDR1 is LGHNA and CDR2 is YSLEER. This CDR3 has 19 residues. CDR3 residues: CASSHFVGSSGFNTGELFF. CDR3 coding DNA: TGCGCCAGCAGCCATTTCGTGGGCAGTAGCGGATTTAACACCGGGGAGCTGTTTTTT.

The J gene is TRBJ2-1, the V gene TRBV4-3, with TRBD2 as a possible D gene (5 bases). This CDR3 is built from 14 residues. V lost 0 bases and J 12 bases, leaving 15 bases between the germline ends. Germline loops: CDR1 LGHNA, CDR2 YSLEER. Here the CDR3 reads CASSQEGLAGWQFF. CDR3 nucleotides: TGCGCCAGCAGCCAAGAGGGTCTAGCCGGCTGGCAGTTCTTC.

The CDR3 reads CASGLVDRAYSNQPQHF. The CDR3 DNA sequence: TGTGCTAGTGGTTTGGTAGACAGGGCTTATAGCAATCAGCCCCAGCATTTT. The chain is built from TRBV12-5 and TRBJ1-5, with 7 bases aligning to TRBD1. V lost 0 bases to trimming and J lost 0 bases; unmatched junction nucleotides: 5. The V gene's germline CDR1 is LGHNT and CDR2 FRNRAP. This CDR3 region has 17 residues.

The chain combines TRBV21-1 with TRBJ2-1; the table's D call TRBD2 went unverified against the DNA. TRBV21-1 counts as a pseudogene. CDR3 length: 17 residues. The CDR3 coding sequence is TGTGCCAGTCACAAAAGCCGGGGGGAGGACTCCTACAATGAGCAGTTCTTC. Translating gives CASHKSRGEDSYNEQFF.

The chain has TRBV6-1 and TRBJ1-5; 7 positions match TRBD1. CDR1 and CDR2 from the germline V gene are MNHNS and SASEGT. This CDR3 comprises 14 residues. V trimming: 5 bases; J trimming: 5 bases; junction bases outside the gene matches: 6. The CDR3 protein is CASSLGRGYQPQHF. DNA for the CDR3: TGTGCCAGCAGTTTAGGCAGGGGGTATCAGCCCCAGCATTTT.

V gene TRBV6-1 combines with J gene TRBJ2-3; 11 bases are a match to TRBD2. V lost 1 base, J lost 7 bases, and 4 bases stayed unmatched. Germline CDR1 and CDR2: MNHNS and SASEGT. The CDR3 has 15 residues. The CDR3 region has the DNA TGTGCCAGCAGTGAAGGTAGCGGGGGGGCCCATACGCAGTATTTT. Its protein product is CASSEGSGGAHTQYF.

The gene calls are TRBV18 and TRBJ1-1; 8 bases fit TRBD1. From germline, CDR1 is KGHSH and CDR2 LQKENI. V was clipped by 1 base and J by 5 bases; unmatched bases: 3. The CDR3 extends over 14 amino acids. CDR3 nucleotide sequence: TGTGCCAGCTCACCACTTACAGGGGGAACTGAAGCTTTCTTT. It encodes CASSPLTGGTEAFF. The variable domain in full, with the rest retrieved from reference TRBV18 and TRBJ1-1, is NAGVMQNPRHLVRRRGQEARLRCSPMKGHSHVYWYRQLPEEGLKFMVYLQKENIIDESGMPKERFSAEFPKEGPSILRIQQVVRGDSAAYFCASSPLTGGTEAFFGQGTRLTVV.

The V call is TRBV15, the J call TRBJ1-1; D uncertain. The CDR3 extends over 12 amino acids. With 2 bases removed from V and 5 bases from J, the gap between germline ends came to 6 bases. Germline V lookup: CDR1 LNHNV, CDR2 YYDKDF (reference sequence). This CDR3 is CATSRQKTEAFF. The CDR3 DNA reads TGTGCCACCAGCAGACAGAAAACTGAAGCTTTCTTT.

The chain has TRBV6-1 and TRBJ1-4; no definite D call. This CDR3 comprises 16 residues. Germline V lookup: CDR1 MNHNS, CDR2 SASEGT. V was pared by 2 bases and J by 4 bases, with 14 bases between. The CDR3 reads CASSESVLGLNEKLFF. The CDR3, as DNA: TGTGCCAGCAGTGAATCCGTACTAGGCCTTAATGAAAAACTGTTTTTT.

This clone is a singleton in its sample. The V and J genes are TRBV29-1 and TRBJ2-7; 10 bases are shared with TRBD1. The V gene end was trimmed by 1 base and the J gene end by 0 bases; junction bases not matched to a gene: 0. The CDR3 length is 14 residues. Germline lookup yields CDR1 SQVTM and CDR2 ANQGSEA. The CDR3 spells CSVEGTGGSYEQYF. CDR3 sequence (DNA): TGCAGCGTTGAAGGGACAGGGGGCTCCTACGAGCAGTACTTC.

This chain joins TRBV2 and TRBJ2-7; D unresolved. Per the germline V gene, CDR1 is SNHLY and CDR2 is FYNNEI. V lost 4 bases and J lost 4, with 2 bases in between. The CDR3 is 10 amino acids. This CDR3 is CASSAYEQYF. The CDR3 DNA sequence: TGTGCCAGCAGTGCGTACGAGCAGTACTTC.

The chain couples TRBV5-4 to TRBJ2-4; 9 bases fit TRBD2. The CDR3 spans 17 residues. The germline V gene has CDR1 SGHNT and CDR2 YYREEE (reference sequence). Trimming at V came to 2 bases and at J to 1 base, leaving 7 bases not matched to a gene. CDR3 sequence: CASSFFGGRGAKNIQYF. CDR3 DNA sequence: TGTGCCAGCAGCTTTTTCGGCGGGAGGGGGGCCAAAAACATTCAGTACTTC.

This chain connects TRBV29-1 to TRBJ2-3, with 7 bases matching TRBD1. The CDR3 loop spans 14 amino acids. V lost 4 bases, J lost 5 bases, and 9 bases stayed unmatched. Per germline, CDR1 SQVTM and CDR2 ANQGSEA. The CDR3: CSVGQGTEIDTQYF. The CDR3 DNA reads as TGCAGCGTTGGACAGGGCACCGAAATAGATACGCAGTATTTT.

V usage is TRBV10-3 and J usage is TRBJ1-1, with 7 nucleotides matching TRBD1. The germline V gene encodes CDR1 ENHRY and CDR2 SYGVKD. The CDR3 contains 16 residues. The V segment lost 2 bases and the J segment 0 bases; nucleotides outside the gene matches: 6. CDR3 sequence reads: CAISENRGSMNTEAFF. CDR3 DNA sequence: TGTGCCATCAGTGAGAACAGGGGATCTATGAACACTGAAGCTTTCTTT.